What follows are 8 T cell receptor beta chains derived from one specimen sequenced in a study of STAT3 mutations in large granular lymphocyte leukemia. Whole-study findings and limits: At least one immunodominant TCR beta clonotype appeared in every T-cell large granular lymphocyte leukemia patient.

Only in-frame clones appear in the TCRdb table, and some are missing; sequencing was by immunoSEQ multiplex PCR. The sample has some 15,000 clones, more than 65% seen once; the top ten hold over 50%. No antigen has been identified for these receptors. Sequencing was done on a sample of peripheral blood mononuclear cells. The receptors were gathered from a man aged 55-75 years with T-cell large granular lymphocyte leukemia. Some clones in this sample may be carry-over from other donors' samples.

The V and J genes are TRBV5-1 and TRBJ2-5; D gene uncertain. CDR3 length: 14 amino acids. Trimming left V 1 base short and J 5 bases short, with 12 bases between. The germline V gene encodes CDR1 SGHRS and CDR2 YFSETQ. The CDR3 bases are TGCGCCAGCAGCTTGATGGGCCCTGCGGAGACCCAGTACTTC. Its protein is CASSLMGPAETQYF.

This clone was counted once. The chain recombines TRBV4-1 with TRBJ2-7; D gene uncertain. The germline CDR1 and CDR2 sequences are MGHRA and YSYEKL. Trimming took 4 bases from V and 2 from J, leaving 27 bases between them. The CDR3 extends over 19 amino acids. CDR3 residues: CASSPPPGLTPIITYEQYF. CDR3 sequence (DNA): TGCGCCAGCAGCCCTCCACCGGGCCTAACCCCCATTATCACCTACGAGCAGTACTTC.

The rearrangement links TRBV5-1 to TRBJ1-5; D possibly corresponds to TRBD1 (6 bases). Germline V CDR1 and CDR2: SGHRS, YFSETQ. CDR3 length: 17 residues. With 0 bases removed from V and 0 bases from J, the gap between germline ends came to 13 bases. The chain's CDR3 is CASSLDGGAYSNQPQHF. DNA for the CDR3: TGCGCCAGCAGCTTGGACGGGGGCGCGTATAGCAATCAGCCCCAGCATTTT.

The chain is built from TRBV29-1 and TRBJ1-1, with unresolved D. Germline V lookup: CDR1 SQVTM, CDR2 ANQGSEA. The V end lost 4 bases, the J end lost 5 bases, and 2 bases lay between the germline ends. The CDR3 is 9 residues long. CDR3: CSVGTEAFF. The CDR3 bases are TGCAGCGTTGGGACTGAAGCTTTCTTT.

The V gene is TRBV7-2, the J gene TRBJ1-2; D not resolved. Germline CDR1 reads SGHTA; CDR2 reads FQGNSA. The CDR3 runs 13 residues. Trimming pared 6 bases from V and 2 bases from J, leaving 10 bases between. As DNA, the CDR3 is TGTGCCAGCAGTGAAAGTCCCAACTATGGCTACACCTTC. This translates into CASSESPNYGYTF.

The chain uses TRBV5-6 and TRBJ1-1; maybe TRBD1 (5 bases). The germline V gene has CDR1 SGHDT and CDR2 YYEEEE. Trimming pared 1 base from V and 5 bases from J, leaving 9 bases between. The CDR3 length is 13 residues. The CDR3 region has the DNA TGTGCCAGCAGCTTGTTGGGGGGAACTGAAGCTTTCTTT. It specifies CASSLLGGTEAFF.

This clone was seen once. The chain joins TRBV5-8 to TRBJ2-7; D may correspond to TRBD1 or TRBD2 (6 bases each). The CDR3 contains 14 residues. CDR1 SGHTS and CDR2 YDEGEE come from the germline V gene. V was clipped by 0 bases and J by 4 bases, with 11 bases between them. The CDR3 DNA is TGTGCCAGCAGCTTGGCGAGGGGGACTTACGAGCAGTACTTC. Translation gives CASSLARGTYEQYF.

This clone was seen only a few times. The same CDR3 can be traced to other DNA sequences in this sample. The gene calls are TRBV6-6 and TRBJ1-5, with unresolved D. Trimming left V 0 bases short and J 4 bases short, with 7 bases between. Germline V gene sequence: CDR1 MNHNY, CDR2 SVGAGI (reference sequence). This CDR3 has 14 residues. CDR3 nucleotides: TGTGCCAGCAGTTACTCGACCCGGAATCAGCCCCAGCATTTT. Translation: CASSYSTRNQPQHF.